The sequence of this TCR beta chain was determined in a study of blood T cell repertoires in COVID-19. Original processing methods: Nucleated cell counts were estimated from reference gene primer amplification. The assay was immunoSEQ multiplex PCR, and TCRdb's table has in-frame clones only and misses some. Clone size and V and J calls were adopted from that table, with D and trimming inferred from the DNA. This sample has about 62,000 clones, with over 75% found just once. The CDR3 extends over 14 amino acids. The V end lost 3 bases, the J end lost 6 bases, and 15 bases lay between the germline ends. In germline, CDR1 is MDHEN, CDR2 SYDVKM.

The chain recombines TRBV28 with TRBJ2-7; perhaps TRBD2 as D (7 bases). Material: peripheral blood. The receptor was isolated from a woman aged 60-70 years with COVID-19, enrolled during active disease. CDR3 coding DNA: TGTGCCAGCAGTTTGAGGGGGGAGGGGCGCGAGCAGTACTTC. Translated, it gives CASSLRGEGREQYF.